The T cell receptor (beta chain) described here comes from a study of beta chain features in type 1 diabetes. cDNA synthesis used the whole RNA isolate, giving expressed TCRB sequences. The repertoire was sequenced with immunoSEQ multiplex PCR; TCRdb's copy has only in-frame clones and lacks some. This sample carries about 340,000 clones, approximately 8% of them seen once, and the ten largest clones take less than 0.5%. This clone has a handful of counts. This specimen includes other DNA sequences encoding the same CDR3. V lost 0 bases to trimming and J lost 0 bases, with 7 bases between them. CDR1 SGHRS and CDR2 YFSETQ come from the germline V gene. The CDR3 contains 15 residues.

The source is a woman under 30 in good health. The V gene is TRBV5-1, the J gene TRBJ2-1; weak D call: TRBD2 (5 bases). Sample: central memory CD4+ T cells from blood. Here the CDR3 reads CASSLDGSSYNEQFF. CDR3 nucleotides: TGCGCCAGCAGCTTGGATGGGAGCTCCTACAATGAGCAGTTCTTC.